At least ten counts were recorded for the clone carrying this TCR beta chain. Its specificity is not known. This sample was taken from a study of molecular identifiers for immune sequencing clone quantification. Broader study findings: Investigators reportedly could detect spiked Jurkat TCR RNA from one cell among around 900,000 naive cells.

Sequencing libraries of naive CD8 cells derived from approximately 20,000 to 1,000,000 sorted cells with 10%, 30% or 50% RNA. In TCRdb, the PCR reads were re-called with MiXCR into one record per CDR3 protein. The repertoire holds a few hundred thousand distinct CDR3 sequences, with about a quarter as singletons. Germline V lookup: CDR1 SEHNR, CDR2 FQNEAQ (reference sequence). The CDR3 has 17 amino acids. Trimming cost V 5 bases and J 2 bases; bases outside gene matches: 7. This chain links TRBV7-9 with TRBJ2-7; the match to TRBD2 covers 15 bases. The sequenced sample was naive CD8+ T cells from blood, with Jurkat cell RNA spiked in. As for subset: FACS-sorted CD8+CD4-CCR7+CD45RA+ naive T cells. The TCR originated in a human donor in good health. Some libraries in this study had Jurkat cell RNA spiked in. The CDR3 coding sequence is TGTGCCAGCAGCCCGGGACTAGCGGGGGGCTCCCCCTACGAGCAGTACTTC. Translation gives CASSPGLAGGSPYEQYF.